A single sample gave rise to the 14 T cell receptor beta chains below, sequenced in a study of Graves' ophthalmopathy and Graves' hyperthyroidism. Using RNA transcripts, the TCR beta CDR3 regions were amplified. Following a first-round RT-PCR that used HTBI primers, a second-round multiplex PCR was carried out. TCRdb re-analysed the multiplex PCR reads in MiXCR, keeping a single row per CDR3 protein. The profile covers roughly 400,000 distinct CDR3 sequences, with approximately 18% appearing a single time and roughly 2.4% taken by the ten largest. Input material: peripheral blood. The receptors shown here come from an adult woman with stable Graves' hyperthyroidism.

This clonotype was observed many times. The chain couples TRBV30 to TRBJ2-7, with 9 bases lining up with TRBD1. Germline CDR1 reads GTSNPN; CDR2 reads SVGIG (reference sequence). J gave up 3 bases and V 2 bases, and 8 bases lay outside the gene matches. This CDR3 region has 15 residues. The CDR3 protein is CAWSLTGTGIYEQYF. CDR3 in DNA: TGTGCCTGGAGTTTAACCGGGACAGGGATCTACGAGCAGTACTTC.

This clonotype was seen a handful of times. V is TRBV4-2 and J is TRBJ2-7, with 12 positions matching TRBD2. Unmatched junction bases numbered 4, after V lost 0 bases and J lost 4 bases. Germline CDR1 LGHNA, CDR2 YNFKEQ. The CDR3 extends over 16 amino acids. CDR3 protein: CASSQEGLAGFYEQYF. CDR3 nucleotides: TGTGCCAGCAGCCAAGAGGGACTAGCGGGCTTTTACGAGCAGTACTTC.

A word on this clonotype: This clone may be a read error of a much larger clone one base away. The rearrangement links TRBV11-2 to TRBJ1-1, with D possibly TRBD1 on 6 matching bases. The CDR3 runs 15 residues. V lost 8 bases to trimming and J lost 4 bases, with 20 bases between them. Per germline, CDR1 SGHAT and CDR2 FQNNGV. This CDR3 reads CASGSQTGRGTEAFF. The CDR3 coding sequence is TGTGCCAGCGGCTCCCAGACAGGCAGGGGCACTGAAGCTTTCTTT.

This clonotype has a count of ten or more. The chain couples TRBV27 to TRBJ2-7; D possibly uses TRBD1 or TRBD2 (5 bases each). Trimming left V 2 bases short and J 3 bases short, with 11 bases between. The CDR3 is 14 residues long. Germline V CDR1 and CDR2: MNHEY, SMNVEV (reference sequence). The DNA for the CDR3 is TGTGCCAGCAGTTTAACCGGGACGGACTACGAGCAGTACTTC. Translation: CASSLTGTDYEQYF.

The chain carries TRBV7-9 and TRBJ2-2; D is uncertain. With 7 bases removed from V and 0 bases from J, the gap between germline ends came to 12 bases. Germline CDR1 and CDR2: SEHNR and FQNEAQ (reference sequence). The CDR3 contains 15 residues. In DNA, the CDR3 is TGTGCCAGCAAGTCGATGGTAGCGAACACCGGGGAGCTGTTTTTT. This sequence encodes CASKSMVANTGELFF.

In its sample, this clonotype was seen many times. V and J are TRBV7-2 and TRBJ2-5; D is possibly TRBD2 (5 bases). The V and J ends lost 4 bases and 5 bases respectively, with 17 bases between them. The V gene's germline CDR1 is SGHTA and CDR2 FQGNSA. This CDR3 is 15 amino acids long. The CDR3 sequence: CASSSPRRARETQYF. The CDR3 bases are TGTGCCAGCAGCTCCCCCCGGCGGGCGAGGGAGACCCAGTACTTC. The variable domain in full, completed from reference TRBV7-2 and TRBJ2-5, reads GAGVSQSPSNKVTEKGKDVELRCDPISGHTALYWYRQSLGQGLEFLIYFQGNSAPDKSGLPSDRFSAERTGGSVSTLTIQRTQQEDSAVYLCASSSPRRARETQYFGPGTRLLVL.

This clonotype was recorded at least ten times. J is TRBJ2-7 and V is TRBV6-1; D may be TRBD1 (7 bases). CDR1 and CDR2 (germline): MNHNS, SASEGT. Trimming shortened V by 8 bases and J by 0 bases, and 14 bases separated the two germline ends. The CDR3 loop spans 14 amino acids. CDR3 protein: CASSEGQSSYEQYF. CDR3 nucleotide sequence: TGTGCCAGCTCGGAGGGACAGAGCTCCTACGAGCAGTACTTC.

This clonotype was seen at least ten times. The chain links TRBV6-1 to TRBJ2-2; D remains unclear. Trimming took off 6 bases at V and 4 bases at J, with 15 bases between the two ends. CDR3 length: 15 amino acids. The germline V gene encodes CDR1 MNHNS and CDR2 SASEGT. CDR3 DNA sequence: TGTGCCAGCAGCCTTAGATCGGACCTCACCGGGGAGCTGTTTTTT. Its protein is CASSLRSDLTGELFF.

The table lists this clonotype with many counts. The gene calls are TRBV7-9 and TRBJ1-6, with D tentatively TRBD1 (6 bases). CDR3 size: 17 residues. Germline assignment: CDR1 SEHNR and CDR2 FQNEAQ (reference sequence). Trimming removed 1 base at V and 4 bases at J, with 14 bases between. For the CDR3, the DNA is TGTGCCAGCAGCTTAGGGACAGCCGAGGCATATAATTCACCCCTCCACTTT. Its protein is CASSLGTAEAYNSPLHF.

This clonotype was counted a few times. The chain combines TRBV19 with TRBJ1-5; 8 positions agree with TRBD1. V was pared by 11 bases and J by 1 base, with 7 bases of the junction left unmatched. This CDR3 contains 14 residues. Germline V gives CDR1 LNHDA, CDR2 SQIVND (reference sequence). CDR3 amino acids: CACTQGASNQPQHF. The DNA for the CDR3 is TGTGCCTGCACCCAGGGGGCCAGCAATCAGCCCCAGCATTTT.

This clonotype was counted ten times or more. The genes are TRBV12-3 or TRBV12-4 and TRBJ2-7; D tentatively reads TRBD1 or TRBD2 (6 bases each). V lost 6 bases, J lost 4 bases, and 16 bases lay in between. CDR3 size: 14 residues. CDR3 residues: CASRKQGGGYEQYF. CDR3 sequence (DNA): TGTGCCAGCAGAAAACAGGGTGGGGGGTACGAGCAGTACTTC.

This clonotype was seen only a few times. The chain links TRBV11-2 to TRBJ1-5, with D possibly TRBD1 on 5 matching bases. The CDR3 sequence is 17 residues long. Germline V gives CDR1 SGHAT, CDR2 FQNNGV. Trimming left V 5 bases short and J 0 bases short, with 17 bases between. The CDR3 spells CASSVPGRLYSNQPQHF. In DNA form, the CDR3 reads TGTGCCAGCAGCGTCCCGGGACGGCTTTATAGCAATCAGCCCCAGCATTTT. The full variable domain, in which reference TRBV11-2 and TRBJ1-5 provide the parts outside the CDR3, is EAGVAQSPRYKIIEKRQSVAFWCNPISGHATLYWYQQILGQGPKLLIQFQNNGVVDDSQLPKDRFSAERLKGVDSTLKIQPAKLEDSAVYLCASSVPGRLYSNQPQHFGDGTRLSIL.

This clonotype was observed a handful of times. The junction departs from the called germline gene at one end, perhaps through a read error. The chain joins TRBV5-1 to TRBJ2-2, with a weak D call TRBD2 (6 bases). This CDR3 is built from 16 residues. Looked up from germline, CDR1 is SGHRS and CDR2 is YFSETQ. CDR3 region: CASSLAGLANTGELLF. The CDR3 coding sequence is TGCGCCAGCAGCTTGGCAGGGCTAGCGAACACCGGGGAGCTGCTTTTT.

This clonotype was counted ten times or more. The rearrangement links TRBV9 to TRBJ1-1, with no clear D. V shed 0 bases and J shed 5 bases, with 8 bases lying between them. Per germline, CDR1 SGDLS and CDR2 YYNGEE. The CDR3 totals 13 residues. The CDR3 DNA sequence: TGTGCCAGCAGCGTAGCTGGGGAGACTGAAGCTTTCTTT. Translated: CASSVAGETEAFF. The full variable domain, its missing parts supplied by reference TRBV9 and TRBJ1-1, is DSGVTQTPKHLITATGQRVTLRCSPRSGDLSVYWYQQSLDQGLQFLIQYYNGEERAKGNILERFSAQQFPDLHSELNLSSLELGDSALYFCASSVAGETEAFFGQGTRLTVV.